The sequence of this T cell receptor (beta chain) was determined in a study of shared clonotypes between healthy human individuals. This clone was observed a single time. Its antigen is undetermined. CDR1 is MNHEY and CDR2 is SVGAGI in the germline V gene. This CDR3 is 15 amino acids long. Trimming cost V 5 bases and J 1 base, with 12 bases left between them. Study-level findings and limits: It was observed that around 5% of naive CD4 clonotypes were shared across a handful of donors. Genetic and exposure-history diversity was limited by the few donors.

Data came from immunoSEQ multiplex PCR; TCRdb stores just in-frame clones and leaves some out. The table records under 1 million clones, around 96% of them present only once. It was CD45RO-negative cells, positively selected for CCR7, that made up naive CD8 cells, with terminally differentiated effector memory CD45RA+ cells excluded. V gene TRBV6-5 combines with J gene TRBJ1-5, with a possible D match to TRBD1 (5 bases). The material sequenced was naive CD8+ T cells sorted from blood. The receptor was isolated from a man aged 30-40 years in good health. The CDR3 region has the DNA TGTGCCAGCAGTCCTGTCGACAGAAGCAATCAGCCCCAGCATTTT. Its protein product is CASSPVDRSNQPQHF.